This T cell receptor (beta chain) was sequenced during a study of blood T cells in healthy people across ages. Through a sample-barcoded 5' primer and a J-beta primer mix, a second PCR was run for about 6 to 11 cycles. Every sample gave at least 3 million paired-end reads containing CDR3. MiXCR, run by TCRdb on the 5' RACE reads, gives a single entry per CDR3 protein. The table has 630,000 or so distinct CDR3 sequences, about 32% seen once. V lost 5 bases, J lost 6 bases, and 4 bases stayed unmatched. The CDR3 has 13 amino acids. Germline CDR1 reads SEHNR; CDR2 reads FQNEAQ (reference sequence). Every sample yielded at least 6.5 million isolated PBMCs.

The clonotype was recovered from a woman older than 75 in good health. V is TRBV7-9 and J is TRBJ1-2; 9 nucleotides agree with TRBD1. Sequenced sample: blood. As DNA, the CDR3 is TGTGCCAGCAGCCCTGGACAGGGGCATGGCTACACCTTC. Protein product: CASSPGQGHGYTF.